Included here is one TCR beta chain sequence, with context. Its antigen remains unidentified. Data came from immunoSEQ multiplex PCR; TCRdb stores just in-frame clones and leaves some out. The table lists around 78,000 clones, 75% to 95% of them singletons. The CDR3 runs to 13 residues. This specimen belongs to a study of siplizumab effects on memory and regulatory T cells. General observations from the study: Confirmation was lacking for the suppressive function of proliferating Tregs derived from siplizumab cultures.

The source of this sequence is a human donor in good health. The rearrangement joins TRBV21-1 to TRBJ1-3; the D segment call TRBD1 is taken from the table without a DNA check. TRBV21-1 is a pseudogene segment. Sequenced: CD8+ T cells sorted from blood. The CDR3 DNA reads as TGTGCCAGTATAAGGGGTTCTGGAAACACCATATATTTT. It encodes CASIRGSGNTIYF.